These T cell receptor beta chains were read from a single sample in a study of T cells in Graves' hyperthyroidism and ophthalmopathy. TCRdb processed the multiplex PCR reads anew with MiXCR; each CDR3 protein has one entry. The data show around 300,000 distinct CDR3 sequences, about 20% seen once. The source material was blood. The receptors shown here come from a man under 40 with Graves' ophthalmopathy. CDR3s include the opening cysteine and the closing phenylalanine or tryptophan. D genes are given only for firm matches. Some rows mark clone size as missing; the rest say once, few, many or name a class of expanded clone.

abundance	v_gene	j_gene	d_gene	CDR3nt	CDR3aa
.	TRBV10-3	TRBJ2-7	TRBD2	TGTGCCATCAGCGCGGGACTAGCGGGTCATTACGAGCAGTACTTC	CAISAGLAGHYEQYF
few	TRBV5-1	TRBJ2-1	.	TGCGCCAGCAGCCGTAGCTGGGGTAACAATGAGCAGTTCTTC	CASSRSWGNNEQFF
many	TRBV5-1	TRBJ1-4	.	TGCGCCAGCAGCCGAGGGGGAACTAATGAAAAACTGTTTTTT	CASSRGGTNEKLFF
many	TRBV7-9	TRBJ2-1	TRBD2	TGTGCCAGCAGCCGCGAAATGCAAGGACTAGCCGCCTACAATGAGCAGTTCTTC	CASSREMQGLAAYNEQFF
many	TRBV11-1	TRBJ1-1	.	TGTGCCAGCAGCTTAGGGCGCCTCGGGACTGAAGCTTTCTTT	CASSLGRLGTEAFF
many	TRBV11-2	TRBJ2-1	TRBD2	TGTGCCAGCAGCTTCGCGGGAGGCGGTTACAATGAGCAGTTCTTC	CASSFAGGGYNEQFF
.	TRBV6-2/TRBV6-3	TRBJ1-1	.	TGTGCCAGCAGTTCGTCGAGGACAGATAACACTGAAGCTTTCTTT	CASSSSRTDNTEAFF
.	TRBV27	TRBJ2-3	.	TGTGCCAGCAGCCGCGACCGTTTGGCTAGCACAGATACGCAGTATTTT	CASSRDRLASTDTQYF
many	TRBV2	TRBJ2-1	.	TGTGCCAGCAGTGAACCGGGGGGCCGGAATGAGCAGTTCTTC	CASSEPGGRNEQFF
few	TRBV7-9	TRBJ2-7	TRBD1	TGTGCCAGCAGCCATCCGCACCTTTTAAGGACAGGGGAAACCTACGAGCAGTACTTC	CASSHPHLLRTGETYEQYF
.	TRBV7-2	TRBJ2-1	TRBD2	TGTGCCAGCAGCCCTGAGACTAGCGGGATGTCCCATGAGCAGTTCTTC	CASSPETSGMSHEQFF
many	TRBV6-5	TRBJ1-2	TRBD1	TGTGCCAGCAGTTACTCGTGGGACAGGGGGCGCGGTGGCTACACCTTC	CASSYSWDRGRGGYTF
many	TRBV7-8	TRBJ2-3	TRBD2	TGTGCCAGCAGCACGAGCGGGAGATCGGATACGCAGTATTTT	CASSTSGRSDTQYF
.	TRBV19	TRBJ2-5	.	TGTGCCAGTAGTACCGGGGCCAAGGGGGAGACCCAGTACTTC	CASSTGAKGETQYF
few	TRBV5-1	TRBJ2-1	.	TGCGCCAGCAGCCCGACAGCGGGCACCGGGGACAATGAGCAGTTCTTC	CASSPTAGTGDNEQFF
many	TRBV6-1	TRBJ1-2	.	TGTGCCAGCAGTGAAGCCGAGCGGCAGGGCCCTTATGGCTACACCTTC	CASSEAERQGPYGYTF